These T cell receptor beta chains were read from a single sample in a study of cytomegalovirus exposure and HLA in healthy donors. The method was immunoSEQ multiplex PCR; TCRdb's version includes in-frame clones alone and lacks a portion of them. The sample includes approximately 140,000 clones, about 81% of them seen just once. The specimen was PBMCs. Receptor source: a woman between 40 and 50 years old in good health and CMV-seropositive. Each CDR3 is given with its conserved first and last residue. The D gene is left open where the match is weak. Size values are once, few and many counts, or a class for expanded clones, and some rows have none.

cdr3_nt cdr3_aa j_call clone_size v_call d_call
TGTGCCAGCAGCTGGACTAGCGGGAGGACCCCAGATACGCAGTATTTT CASSWTSGRTPDTQYF TRBJ2-3 - TRBV7-9 TRBD2
TGTGCCAGCTCACCTAGGATGGGACAGGGAAAGGACGAGCAGTACTTC CASSPRMGQGKDEQYF TRBJ2-7 - TRBV18 TRBD1
TGTGCCAGCAGTTTAACTTCCTTTGGCTACACCTTC CASSLTSFGYTF TRBJ1-2 - TRBV28 -
TGCGCCAGCAGCTTGGGACTAGCGGGACCAGCCTCTCGCACAGATACGCAGTATTTT CASSLGLAGPASRTDTQYF TRBJ2-3 few TRBV5-1 TRBD2
TGTGCCAGCAGGCGGCCGAACACAGGGTTATATGGCTACACCTTC CASRRPNTGLYGYTF TRBJ1-2 - TRBV28 -
TGTGCCAGTCTGACTAGCGGGAGGTCCCCCGGTGCGCAGTATTTT CASLTSGRSPGAQYF TRBJ2-3 - TRBV19 TRBD2
TGTGCCACCAGCAAAGGACAGGGTCAGGTGCCCCAGCATTTT CATSKGQGQVPQHF TRBJ1-5 - TRBV15 TRBD1
TGTGCCAGCAGTTCCCTCTCGGACACCGCAGCTTTCTTT CASSSLSDTAAFF TRBJ1-1 - TRBV6-6 -
TGTGCCAGTGCGGGTGGGACAGAACAAGCTTTCTTT CASAGGTEQAFF TRBJ1-1 - TRBV19 TRBD1
TGTGCCAGCAGCCTAGACTGGACAGACACAGATACGCAGTATTTT CASSLDWTDTDTQYF TRBJ2-3 - TRBV6-1 -
TGTGCCAGCAGGGAGGGGTTGGACTACGAGCAGTACTTC CASREGLDYEQYF TRBJ2-7 - TRBV7-9 -
TGCGCCAGCAGCTTGGATCCCCCACGTGGGGGGGGCGGGAAGACCCAGTACTTC CASSLDPPRGGGGKTQYF TRBJ2-5 once TRBV5-1 -
TGTGCCAGCAGCCCGACAGGGGAATTCGGCAATGAGCAGTTCTTC CASSPTGEFGNEQFF TRBJ2-1 few TRBV9 TRBD1
TGTGCCAGCAGGGGCGGGGACAGCAATCAGCCCCAGCATTTT CASRGGDSNQPQHF TRBJ1-5 - TRBV6-1 -
TGTGCCAGCAGAAAAACTCCGGGACAGGGAGAGACCCAGTACTTC CASRKTPGQGETQYF TRBJ2-5 - TRBV7-6 TRBD1
TGCGCCAGCAGCTTAGCACAGGCCACCTACAATGAGCAGTTCTTC CASSLAQATYNEQFF TRBJ2-1 - TRBV5-1 -
TGTGCCAGCAGTGCGCAGGGGGCCGGTCGGGGCTACACCTTC CASSAQGAGRGYTF TRBJ1-2 - TRBV28 TRBD1
TGTGCCAGCAGTGGGGACAGGGATCAGCCCCAGCATTTT CASSGDRDQPQHF TRBJ1-5 - TRBV2 TRBD1
TGTGCCTGGAGTGTCGGACACCCCAATCAGCCCCAGCATTTT CAWSVGHPNQPQHF TRBJ1-5 - TRBV30 -
TGTGCCAGCAGCCAAGATGCCGGGTCCGGGGTCTATGGCTACACCTTC CASSQDAGSGVYGYTF TRBJ1-2 - TRBV14 -
TGTGCCAGCCGGCTAGGCCTCAATCAGCCCCAGCATTTT CASRLGLNQPQHF TRBJ1-5 - TRBV27 -
TGTGCCAGCAGCCAAGATAACACAGATATCACAGATACGCAGTATTTT CASSQDNTDITDTQYF TRBJ2-3 few TRBV4-2 -
TGCGCCAGCAGCGCCCCGGGACTAGCGGGTATCAATGAGCAGTTCTTC CASSAPGLAGINEQFF TRBJ2-1 - TRBV5-1 TRBD2